This note documents a single T cell receptor beta chain sequence. Which antigen it targets is not known. No much larger clonotype is one base removed from it; base qualities were not supplied. These data belong to a study of blood T cell repertoires in COVID-19 (dated by TCRdb to 2018 to 2020). Regarding the complete study: The collaborator samples originated in the United States, Italy and Spain and spanned the acute and convalescent phases of COVID-19. The prospective study material was composed of cDNA or gDNA derived from T cells, B-cell-depleted T cells, or PBMCs. The dataset comprised deeply sampled blood TCRbeta repertoires from subjects exposed to, actively infected with, or recovered from COVID-19. The repertoires were made available in a free public database intended to serve as a resource for research on the immune response to SARS-CoV-2. The samples were drawn from two sources: the first 160 participants of the ongoing ImmuneRACE study, and 1,254 subjects contributed by 6 global collaborators. Nearly every sample came with metadata listing a de-identified subject ID, COVID-19 status, age in years and sex. Where HLA class I and class II types were available, the types were taken from metadata supplied by the sample provider, not from assay-based typing.

The immunoSEQ Assay, a bias-controlled multiplex PCR, was used to amplify TCRbeta CDR3 regions from genomic DNA. The paper's processing steps were these. The number of nucleated cells in each sample was estimated from the amplification of reference gene primers within the assay. To quantify the absolute abundance of each unique TCRbeta CDR3 rearrangement, sequence reads were collapsed and filtered. For each sample, productive Simpson clonality was calculated by taking the square root of Simpson's diversity index across productive rearrangements. Imported from immuneACCESS, the table was reduced by TCRdb to in-frame sequences with V and J called. These copies leave out some clones; in studies compared against another copy, an unresolved V gene accounts for under half, and the cause of the remainder is not known. That table gives V, J and clone size, and the DNA gave D and trimming. For this sample there are 350,000 to 450,000 clones; around 91% appear just once. Approximately 1.2% of the sample is in the top ten clones.

From a lookup of the germline V gene (reference sequence), CDR1 and CDR2 are LGHDT and YNNKEL. Reading from cysteine to phenylalanine, the CDR3 counts 15 amino acids. Only the CDR3 DNA stays, 45 bases, in frame from base 1. V has 1 base trimmed and J has 3 bases trimmed; junction bases matching no gene number 3. In the prospective study, participants were roughly 18 to 100 years old, resided in about 25 geographic areas of the United States, and were enrolled through a virtual design. Cohort assignment in the prospective study relied on participant-reported clinical history from a screening survey and a study questionnaire. ImmuneRACE Cohort 3 recovered participants were defined by two consecutive negative NP/OP PCR tests, healthcare professional clearance, or symptom resolution. Mobile phlebotomists in the prospective study collected whole blood, serum and a nasopharyngeal or oropharyngeal swab from every participant. Prospective study participants could optionally give additional blood draws and questionnaires over an approximately two-month period. Before DNA extraction, prospective study blood samples were shipped either frozen or at room temperature.

General findings and caveats noted by the study authors: The quantity of clinical and demographic metadata differed by source and by participant and was supplied without curation.

The chain is made from TRBV3-1 (or the pseudogene TRBV3-2) and TRBJ2-5; 9 central bases correspond to TRBD2. The TCR comes from a young man who had recovered from COVID-19. Sequenced input: PBMCs or T cells enriched from blood (not recorded which). The nucleotides are TGTGCCAGCAGCCAAGCTAGCGGGATTGAAGAGACCCAGTACTTC. It is translated as CASSQASGIEETQYF.